Below are 26 T cell receptor beta chains sequenced from a single sample in a study of response to subunit inactivated influenza vaccine. TCRdb recomputed calls from the RT-PCR reads with MiXCR, one row per CDR3 protein. Among roughly 700,000 distinct CDR3 sequences listed, approximately 15% were seen once. The sample here was PBMCs from blood, taken 12 days after vaccination. Receptors were obtained from a man aged 50 to 60 who received an inactivated influenza vaccine.

V is TRBV12-3 or TRBV12-4 and J is TRBJ2-7, with 7 bases lining up with TRBD1. V was pared by 5 bases and J by 6 bases, with 13 bases of the junction left unmatched. The CDR3 is 15 residues long. CDR3 coding DNA: TGTGCCAGCAGTCCCGGACAGGTAACCCTTCGCGAGCAGTACTTC. The encoded protein is CASSPGQVTLREQYF.

V is TRBV7-3 and J is TRBJ2-1, with D hard to call. V was cut by 5 bases and J by 7 bases, with 15 bases left in between. CDR3 length: 14 amino acids. CDR1 SGHTA and CDR2 FQGTGA come from the germline V gene. CDR3 sequence: CASSPRANQNEQFF. CDR3 coding DNA: TGTGCCAGCAGCCCCCGGGCTAACCAAAATGAGCAGTTCTTC.

In its sample, this clonotype was seen a few times. The chain recombines TRBV29-1 with TRBJ2-7; 11 nucleotides match TRBD2. CDR1 SQVTM and CDR2 ANQGSEA come from the germline V gene. V lost 7 bases and J lost 7; bases outside the gene matches: 18. This CDR3 is built from 16 residues. This CDR3 reads CSATSPVAGGPREQYF. The CDR3 region has the DNA TGCAGCGCGACCTCCCCCGTAGCGGGGGGGCCGCGTGAGCAGTACTTC.

In this sample, this clonotype turned up a few times. The J gene is TRBJ2-5, the V gene TRBV29-1, with TRBD2 as a possible D gene (5 bases). The germline gives CDR1 SQVTM, CDR2 ANQGSEA. The CDR3 is 13 amino acids. Trimming took 2 bases from V and 5 from J, leaving 12 bases between them. The CDR3 loop is CSVEWQRRETQYF. The CDR3 coding sequence is TGCAGCGTTGAATGGCAAAGGAGGGAGACCCAGTACTTC. The full variable domain, with the rest looked up from reference TRBV29-1 and TRBJ2-5, is SAVISQKPSRDICQRGTSLTIQCQVDSQVTMMFWYRQQPGQSLTLIATANQGSEATYESGFVIDKFPISRPNLTFSTLTVSNMSPEDSSIYLCSVEWQRRETQYFGPGTRLLVL.

This clonotype was seen only a few times. The V call is TRBV10-1, the J call TRBJ2-2; the D gene is possibly TRBD1 (6 bases). Germline V CDR1 and CDR2: WNHNN, SYGVQD (reference sequence). Trimming cost V 6 bases and J 6 bases, with 14 bases left between them. This CDR3 is built from 14 residues. The CDR3 nucleotides read TGCGCCAGCAGGAAGTACAGGGAATCCGGGGAGCTGTTTTTT. It translates to CASRKYRESGELFF.

V and J are TRBV20-1 and TRBJ2-1; D possibly corresponds to TRBD2 (6 bases). V lost 0 bases, J lost 0 bases, and 15 bases lay in between. This CDR3 contains 17 residues. Germline V gene sequence: CDR1 DFQATT, CDR2 SNEGSKA (reference sequence). In DNA, the CDR3 is TGCAGTGCTAGAGAGGGGGTGGCGGGGAGCTCCTACAATGAGCAGTTCTTC. It codes for CSAREGVAGSSYNEQFF.

V gene TRBV12-3 or TRBV12-4 combines with J gene TRBJ1-4; the D is unclear. V was pared by 4 bases and J by 5 bases, with 11 bases between. The CDR3 is 14 amino acids. DNA of the CDR3: TGTGCCAGCAGTTCTTGGACGGAGAATGAAAAACTGTTTTTT. The encoded protein is CASSSWTENEKLFF.

This clonotype was counted between two and nine times. The chain couples TRBV12-3 or TRBV12-4 to TRBJ2-2; 8 bases match TRBD1. The CDR3 sequence is 17 residues long. V gave up 0 bases and J gave up 2 bases; unmatched junction bases: 5. As DNA, the CDR3 is TGTGCCAGCAGTTTAGCGTTCGGACAGGGTAACACCGGGGAGCTGTTTTTT. Its translation is CASSLAFGQGNTGELFF.

This sequence joins TRBV6-5 and TRBJ2-3, with D hard to call. V lost 4 bases and J 0 bases, leaving 11 bases between the germline ends. Germline V CDR1 and CDR2: MNHEY, SVGAGI. This CDR3 comprises 15 residues. The CDR3 nucleotides read TGTGCCAGCAGTTGGACCTGGGTGAGCACAGATACGCAGTATTTT. Translating gives CASSWTWVSTDTQYF.

This chain uses TRBV3-1 with TRBJ2-1; 8 nucleotides agree with TRBD2. CDR1 and CDR2 (germline): LGHDT, YNNKEL (reference sequence). The V segment lost 1 base and the J segment 6 bases; nucleotides outside the gene matches: 5. The CDR3 spans 15 residues. CDR3 sequence (DNA): TGTGCCAGCAGCCAAGCCGGGAGGGGGTCCAATGAGCAGTTCTTC. Translation gives CASSQAGRGSNEQFF.

This clonotype was counted a few times. The chain joins TRBV15 to TRBJ1-5, with D possibly being TRBD1 (5 bases). Germline lookup yields CDR1 LNHNV and CDR2 YYDKDF (reference sequence). There are 15 residues in the CDR3. Trimming took off 0 bases at V and 9 bases at J, with 15 bases between the two ends. The CDR3 here is CATSRDDGWGGPQHF. CDR3 nucleotides: TGTGCCACCAGCAGAGATGACGGGTGGGGGGGGCCCCAGCATTTT.

This clonotype was counted once. The V and J genes are TRBV4-3 and TRBJ2-2; 7 bases map to TRBD2. The CDR3 extends over 19 amino acids. The V and J ends lost 1 base and 4 bases, in that order; junction bases with no gene match: 15. CDR1 LGHNA and CDR2 YSLEER come from the germline V gene. CDR3 amino acids: CASSQVFPRDYNSTGELFF. In DNA, the CDR3 is TGCGCCAGCAGCCAAGTTTTCCCTCGGGACTATAATAGCACCGGGGAGCTGTTTTTT.

V is TRBV20-1 and J is TRBJ1-6; TRBD1 agrees at 8 bases. V lost 0 bases and J lost 12; bases outside the gene matches: 10. Germline V lookup: CDR1 DFQATT, CDR2 SNEGSKA (reference sequence). The CDR3 is 15 amino acids. CDR3 sequence: CSAREGGTGGLPLHF. For the CDR3, the DNA is TGCAGTGCTAGAGAGGGTGGTACAGGGGGGTTACCCCTCCACTTT.

This clonotype has more than one count but fewer than ten. The V gene is TRBV20-1, the J gene TRBJ2-7; TRBD1 agrees at 11 bases. J was trimmed by 4 bases and V by 7 bases; bases with no gene match: 6. Germline CDR1 DFQATT, CDR2 SNEGSKA (reference sequence). The CDR3 consists of 13 residues. The CDR3: CSVRTGGFYEQYF. The CDR3 bases are TGCAGTGTTCGGACAGGGGGCTTTTACGAGCAGTACTTC.

V usage is TRBV24-1 and J usage is TRBJ1-5; tentative D call: TRBD1 (5 bases). Trimming cost V 10 bases and J 5 bases, with 11 bases left between them. This CDR3 region has 12 residues. Germline V gene data show CDR1 as KGHDR and CDR2 as SFDVKD. CDR3 sequence: CATGIGDQPQHF. The CDR3 bases are TGTGCCACTGGAATAGGGGATCAGCCCCAGCATTTT.

CDR3 nucleotide sequence: TGCGCCAGCAGCCAAGATCGCGATAGCAAAGCTTTCTTT. This translates into CASSQDRDSKAFF. The chain has TRBV4-3 and TRBJ1-1; D uncertain. Trimming took off 0 bases at V and 9 bases at J, with 11 bases between the two ends. The germline V gene has CDR1 LGHNA and CDR2 YSLEER. The CDR3 runs 13 residues.

In this sample, this clonotype turned up a few times. The V and J genes are TRBV6-5 and TRBJ1-3; D remains unclear. The germline V gene encodes CDR1 MNHEY and CDR2 SVGAGI. V lost 3 bases and J lost 2, with 8 bases in between. CDR3 size: 14 residues. The CDR3 loop is CASSYSPAGNTIYF. The CDR3 DNA reads TGTGCCAGCAGTTATAGTCCTGCTGGAAACACCATATATTTT.

The rearrangement uses TRBV5-1 and TRBJ2-7, with unresolved D. The length of the CDR3 is 15 residues. Trimming pared 0 bases from V and 3 bases from J, leaving 13 bases between. Germline CDR1 and CDR2: SGHRS and YFSETQ. CDR3 in amino acids: CASSLAGPPSYEQYF. CDR3 bases: TGCGCCAGCAGCTTGGCCGGGCCCCCCAGCTACGAGCAGTACTTC.

The genes are TRBV4-3 and TRBJ2-2; tentative D call: TRBD2 (5 bases). V lost 8 bases, J lost 2 bases, and 12 bases lay in between. This CDR3 region has 14 residues. Germline values: CDR1 LGHNA, CDR2 YSLEER. CDR3 region: CASGSGLNTGELFF. The CDR3 coding sequence is TGCGCCAGCGGCTCCGGACTCAACACCGGGGAGCTGTTTTTT.

V and J are TRBV7-8 and TRBJ2-1, with TRBD2 identical over 10 bases. The germline gives CDR1 SGHVS, CDR2 FQNEAQ. This CDR3 is built from 16 residues. J gave up 9 bases and V 5 bases, and 13 bases lay outside the gene matches. This CDR3 is CASSLSWSSGSGEQFF. CDR3 nucleotides: TGTGCCAGCAGCCTCAGTTGGTCTAGCGGGAGTGGTGAGCAGTTCTTC.

The chain carries TRBV5-1 and TRBJ2-3; 16 bases line up with TRBD2. V was clipped by 3 bases and J by 9 bases; unmatched bases: 13. Germline V CDR1 and CDR2: SGHRS, YFSETQ. The CDR3 is 18 residues long. The CDR3 DNA reads TGCGCCAGCAGCTCATCCGGGACTAGCGGGGGGGCGATGGGCACGCAGTATTTT. Protein product: CASSSSGTSGGAMGTQYF.

This clonotype occurred a few times. The V gene is TRBV7-3, the J gene TRBJ2-3; 8 bases are shared with TRBD1. The trim removed 5 bases at V and 3 bases at J, leaving 10 bases unmatched. CDR1 SGHTA and CDR2 FQGTGA come from the germline V gene. The CDR3 has 16 amino acids. CDR3 sequence: CASSPGTGRRTDTQYF. CDR3 bases: TGTGCCAGCAGCCCGGGGACAGGTAGAAGAACAGATACGCAGTATTTT.

The sample holds one count of this clonotype. One base away lies a much larger clone, so this may be a sequencing read error. This sequence joins TRBV28 and TRBJ2-5; D not certain. This CDR3 is 12 amino acids long. Germline V CDR1 and CDR2: MDHEN, SYDVKM. CDR3 DNA sequence: TGTGCCTGCAGTTTAATGGGTGAGACCCAGTACTTC. Its translation is CACSLMGETQYF.

This clonotype was seen a few times. The CDR3 DNA follows: TGTGCCAGCAGCTTAGATCGGAAAGAGCAGTACTTC. It encodes CASSLDRKEQYF. The chain carries TRBV11-2 and TRBJ2-7; D is unclear. Germline CDR1 SGHAT, CDR2 FQNNGV. V was pared by 0 bases and J by 7 bases, with 7 bases between. This CDR3 region has 12 residues.

In this sample, this clonotype turned up many times. CDR3 sequence reads: CASSPAHLLNTGELFF. CDR3 bases: TGCGCCAGCAGCCCGGCTCACCTCTTAAACACCGGGGAGCTGTTTTTT. The chain joins TRBV5-1 to TRBJ2-2; D gene unclear. Germline V gives CDR1 SGHRS, CDR2 YFSETQ. V was cut by 4 bases and J by 2 bases, with 15 bases left in between. The CDR3 length is 16 residues.

This clonotype was counted ten times or more. The rearrangement uses TRBV27 and TRBJ2-3; 10 bases align to TRBD2. V lost 5 bases and J lost 2; bases outside the gene matches: 4. Germline V CDR1 and CDR2: MNHEY, SMNVEV (reference sequence). The CDR3 has 15 amino acids. The CDR3 sequence is CASSVTSGDTDTQYF. The CDR3 region has the DNA TGTGCCAGCAGTGTTACTAGCGGGGACACAGATACGCAGTATTTT.